The clone carrying this T cell receptor beta chain has a handful of counts. No antigen is known for it. CDR3 length: 14 residues. The V gene's germline CDR1 is SGHAT and CDR2 FQNNGV. Deletions cut 5 bases from V and 3 bases from J, with 12 bases between. Preparation of TCR beta libraries was done by quantitative 5'-RACE with molecular barcodes. TCRdb reprocessed the 5' RACE reads with MiXCR, giving one entry per CDR3 protein. The sample has 250,000 to 350,000 distinct CDR3 sequences, around 19% seen once. This sample is part of a study of CD8 T cells in ankylosing spondylitis. Findings and limits, study-wide: Within matched ankylosing spondylitis synovial fluid, disease-linked clones were reportedly significantly enriched. The authors found the disease-linked clones to be CD8+ and relatively rare in peripheral blood.

The sequence was collected from a male donor with ankylosing spondylitis or in good health (not recorded which). The J gene is TRBJ2-3, the V gene TRBV11-2; D call uncertain. The sample comprised blood, either unsorted or a sorted T cell fraction (not recorded which). This CDR3 is CASSLMWVTDTQYF. The CDR3 nucleotides are TGTGCCAGCAGCCTCATGTGGGTTACAGATACGCAGTATTTT. The variable domain in full, with the rest retrieved from reference TRBV11-2 and TRBJ2-3, is EAGVAQSPRYKIIEKRQSVAFWCNPISGHATLYWYQQILGQGPKLLIQFQNNGVVDDSQLPKDRFSAERLKGVDSTLKIQPAKLEDSAVYLCASSLMWVTDTQYFGPGTRLTVL.